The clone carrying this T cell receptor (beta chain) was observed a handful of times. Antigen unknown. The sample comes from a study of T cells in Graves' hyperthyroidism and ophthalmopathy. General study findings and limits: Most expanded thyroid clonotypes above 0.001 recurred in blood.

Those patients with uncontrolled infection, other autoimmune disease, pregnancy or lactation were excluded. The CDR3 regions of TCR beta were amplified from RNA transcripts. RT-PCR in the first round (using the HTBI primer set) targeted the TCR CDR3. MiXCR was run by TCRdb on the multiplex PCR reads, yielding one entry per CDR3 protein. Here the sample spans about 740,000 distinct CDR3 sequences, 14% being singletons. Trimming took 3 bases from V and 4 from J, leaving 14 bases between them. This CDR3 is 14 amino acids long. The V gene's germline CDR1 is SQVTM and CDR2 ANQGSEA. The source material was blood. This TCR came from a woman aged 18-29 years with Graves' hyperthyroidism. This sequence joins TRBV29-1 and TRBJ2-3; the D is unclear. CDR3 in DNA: TGCAGCGTTGACAAAGGGTTTAGTCCAGATACGCAGTATTTT. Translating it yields CSVDKGFSPDTQYF.